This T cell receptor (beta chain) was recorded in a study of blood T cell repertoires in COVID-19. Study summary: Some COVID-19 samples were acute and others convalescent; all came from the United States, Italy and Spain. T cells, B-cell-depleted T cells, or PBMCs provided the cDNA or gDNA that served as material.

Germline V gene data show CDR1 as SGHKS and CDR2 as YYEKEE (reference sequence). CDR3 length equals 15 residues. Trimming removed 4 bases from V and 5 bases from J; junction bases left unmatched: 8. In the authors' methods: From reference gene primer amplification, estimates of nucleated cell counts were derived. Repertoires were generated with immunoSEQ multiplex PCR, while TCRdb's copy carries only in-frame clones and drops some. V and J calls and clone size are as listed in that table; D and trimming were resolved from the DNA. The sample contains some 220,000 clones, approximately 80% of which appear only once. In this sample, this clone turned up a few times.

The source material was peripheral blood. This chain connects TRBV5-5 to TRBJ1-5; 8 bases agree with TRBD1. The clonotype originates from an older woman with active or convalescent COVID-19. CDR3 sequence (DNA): TGTGCCAGCAGCCCGGGTGTGACAGGGGATCAGCCCCAGCATTTT. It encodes CASSPGVTGDQPQHF. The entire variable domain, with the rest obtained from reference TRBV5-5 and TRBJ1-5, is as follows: DAGVTQSPTHLIKTRGQQVTLRCSPISGHKSVSWYQQVLGQGPQFIFQYYEKEERGRGNFPDRFSARQFPNYSSELNVNALLLGDSALYLCASSPGVTGDQPQHFGDGTRLSIL.